The 11 T cell receptor beta chains below come from one sample, sequenced in a study of T cell responses to AZD1222 COVID-19 vaccine. Repertoires were generated with immunoSEQ multiplex PCR, while TCRdb's copy carries only in-frame clones and drops some. This table has about 69,000 clones, over 65% appearing once. The source material was peripheral blood, sampled 28 days after the second AZD1222 dose. The receptor set was obtained from an adult who received the AZD1222 COVID-19 vaccine.

This clone was counted only a few times. V gene TRBV14 combines with J gene TRBJ2-5; D gene unclear. Between the trimmed V and J ends, which lost 4 bases and 5 bases, there was a span of 11 bases. This CDR3 has 13 residues. Per the germline V gene, CDR1 is SGHDN and CDR2 is FVKESK. CDR3 sequence (DNA): TGTGCCAGCAGCCCCACCTCCGTGGAGACCCAGTACTTC. Translation gives CASSPTSVETQYF.

This clone was seen a single time. This chain joins TRBV7-8 and TRBJ2-3, with D maybe TRBD2 (5 bases). V gave up 3 bases and J gave up 0 bases, with 13 bases separating them. This CDR3 is 16 amino acids long. Per the germline V gene, CDR1 is SGHVS and CDR2 is FQNEAQ. CDR3 bases: TGTGCCAGCAGCTTTTTAGCGTTATCTAGCACAGATACGCAGTATTTT. Translating it yields CASSFLALSSTDTQYF. The full variable domain, with the rest looked up from reference TRBV7-8 and TRBJ2-3, is GAGVSQSPRYKVAKRGQDVALRCDPISGHVSLFWYQQALGQGPEFLTYFQNEAQLDKSGLPSDRFFAERPEGSVSTLKIQRTQQEDSAVYLCASSFLALSSTDTQYFGPGTRLTVL.

The chain couples TRBV1 to TRBJ2-1; TRBD2, the table's D call, was not compared with the DNA. TRBV1 is a pseudogene segment. This CDR3 contains 20 residues. CDR3 DNA sequence: TGCACCAGCAGCCAAGAGGGACCTGGGACTTTTTATAGCTCCTACAATGAGCAGTTCTTC. The encoded protein is CTSSQEGPGTFYSSYNEQFF.

V gene TRBV12-5 combines with J gene TRBJ2-7; D is perhaps TRBD2 (6 bases). This CDR3 comprises 14 residues. The germline CDR1 and CDR2 sequences are LGHNT and FRNRAP. Trimming cost V 5 bases and J 0 bases, with 11 bases left between them. The CDR3 DNA reads TGTGCTAGTGGTGGGCTCGGGAGCTCCTACGAGCAGTACTTC. This codes for CASGGLGSSYEQYF.

This chain uses TRBV19 with TRBJ2-1, with D possibly matching TRBD2 (5 bases). Germline V lookup: CDR1 LNHDA, CDR2 SQIVND (reference sequence). V was trimmed by 3 bases and J by 9 bases, leaving 12 bases between them. This CDR3 has 13 amino acids. The CDR3 loop reads CASSIRTSGEQFF. CDR3 bases: TGTGCCAGTAGTATCAGAACTAGTGGTGAGCAGTTCTTC.

V and J are TRBV18 and TRBJ1-5; D is uncertain. Germline values: CDR1 KGHSH, CDR2 LQKENI. The CDR3 sequence is 13 residues long. Trimming stripped 5 bases from V and 1 base from J, with 6 bases between. In DNA, the CDR3 is TGTGCCAGCTCATTCGGGAGCAATCAGCCCCAGCATTTT. Amino acid sequence: CASSFGSNQPQHF.

V and J are TRBV19 and TRBJ1-5; D is ambiguous. CDR1 and CDR2 from the germline V gene are LNHDA and SQIVND (reference sequence). V lost 2 bases and J lost 3, with 8 bases in between. The length of the CDR3 is 14 residues. CDR3 loop: CASSINGFNQPQHF. Written as DNA, the CDR3 is TGTGCCAGTAGTATAAACGGGTTCAATCAGCCCCAGCATTTT.

The V and J genes are TRBV5-1 and TRBJ2-1, with a tentative D call TRBD1 (7 bases). The germline V gene encodes CDR1 SGHRS and CDR2 YFSETQ. This CDR3 spans 16 amino acids. Trimming pared 0 bases from V and 2 bases from J, leaving 12 bases between. CDR3 sequence reads: CASSLAGDRAYNEQFF. CDR3 nucleotide sequence: TGCGCCAGCAGCTTGGCGGGGGACAGAGCCTACAATGAGCAGTTCTTC. Supplemented by reference TRBV5-1 and TRBJ2-1, the full variable domain reads KAGVTQTPRYLIKTRGQQVTLSCSPISGHRSVSWYQQTPGQGLQFLFEYFSETQRNKGNFPGRFSGRQFSNSRSEMNVSTLELGDSALYLCASSLAGDRAYNEQFFGPGTRLTVL.

This clone was seen only a few times. The rearrangement uses TRBV5-4 and TRBJ1-2; D gene ambiguous. There are 14 residues in the CDR3. V lost 2 bases and J 5 bases, leaving 13 bases between the germline ends. Germline V gene lookup returns CDR1 SGHNT and CDR2 YYREEE (reference sequence). The CDR3, as DNA: TGTGCCAGCAGCTTCCGAGACGTCCCTTATGGCTACACCTTC. It specifies CASSFRDVPYGYTF. Full variable domain (outside the CDR3, taken from reference TRBV5-4 and TRBJ1-2): ETGVTQSPTHLIKTRGQQVTLRCSSQSGHNTVSWYQQALGQGPQFIFQYYREEENGRGNFPPRFSGLQFPNYSSELNVNALELDDSALYLCASSFRDVPYGYTFGSGTRLTVV.

Comment on this clone: Relative to the germline gene, one junction end is altered; a read error may explain this. The chain joins TRBV10-2 to TRBJ1-2; a weak D match, TRBD1 (5 bases). From germline, CDR1 is WSHSY and CDR2 SAAADI. CDR3 length equals 16 residues. This CDR3 is CASSELEGLHNYGYTF. For the CDR3, the DNA is TGCGCCAGCAGCGAGTTAGAGGGACTCCATAACTATGGCTACACCTTC.

This chain connects TRBV5-1 to TRBJ2-1; 9 nucleotides align to TRBD1. Losses at the gene ends were 5 bases for V and 8 bases for J; bases not matched to a gene: 17. CDR3 size: 17 residues. The germline V gene encodes CDR1 SGHRS and CDR2 YFSETQ. Here the CDR3 DNA reads TGCGCCAGCAGTATTTCTCTGGGGACAGGGTTCGGCGATGAGCAGTTCTTC. Encoded protein: CASSISLGTGFGDEQFF.